The present T cell receptor (beta chain) was sequenced within a study of blood T cell repertoires in COVID-19. Whole-study context: There were acute and convalescent COVID-19 samples, and they came from the United States, Italy and Spain. PBMCs, B-cell-depleted T cells, or T cells were the source of the cDNA or gDNA that made up the material.

Per germline, CDR1 SGHRS and CDR2 YFSETQ. The CDR3 totals 15 residues. Trimming took off 4 bases at V and 3 bases at J, with 11 bases between the two ends. In the study's own analysis: Amplifying reference gene primers gave estimates of nucleated cell counts. Produced via immunoSEQ multiplex PCR; TCRdb's table is partial and in-frame only. V and J calls and clone size are given by that table; D and trimming were obtained from the DNA. The table shows 210,000 or so clones, with approximately 90% occurring only once. This sequence originates from a woman between 35 and 50 years old who had recovered from COVID-19. The chain is built from TRBV5-1 and TRBJ2-6; D is perhaps TRBD2 (5 bases). Material: peripheral blood. CDR3 nucleotides: TGCGCCAGCAGCGATGGCGGGCTTGGGGCCAACGTCCTGACTTTC. Its protein is CASSDGGLGANVLTF.